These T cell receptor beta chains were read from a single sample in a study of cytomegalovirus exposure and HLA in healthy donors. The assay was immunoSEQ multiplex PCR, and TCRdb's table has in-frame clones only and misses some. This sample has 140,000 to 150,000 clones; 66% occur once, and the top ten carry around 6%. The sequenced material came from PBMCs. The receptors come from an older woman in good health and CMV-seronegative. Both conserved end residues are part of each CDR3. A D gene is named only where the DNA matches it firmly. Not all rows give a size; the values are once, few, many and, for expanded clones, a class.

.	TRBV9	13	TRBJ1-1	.	CASSAGVVTEAFF	TGTGCCAGCAGTGCAGGGGTGGTCACTGAAGCTTTCTTT
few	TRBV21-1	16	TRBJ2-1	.	CASSASGRVSYNEQFF	TGTGCCAGCAGCGCTAGCGGGAGGGTGTCCTACAATGAGCAGTTCTTC
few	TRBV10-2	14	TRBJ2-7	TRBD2	CASIGSGGADEQYF	TGCGCCAGCATTGGTAGCGGGGGGGCCGACGAGCAGTACTTC
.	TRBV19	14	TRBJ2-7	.	CASSTRQVTYEQYF	TGTGCCAGTAGTACTAGACAGGTCACCTACGAGCAGTACTTC
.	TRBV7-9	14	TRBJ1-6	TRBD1	CASSPDRGVGPLHF	TGTGCCAGCAGCCCGGACAGGGGCGTTGGACCCCTCCACTTT
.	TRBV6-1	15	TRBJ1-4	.	CASSELGGANEKLFF	TGTGCCAGCAGTGAACTTGGAGGAGCTAATGAAAAACTGTTTTTT
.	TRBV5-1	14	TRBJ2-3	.	CASSLSGPGDTQYF	TGCGCCAGCAGCCTTAGCGGCCCGGGGGATACGCAGTATTTT
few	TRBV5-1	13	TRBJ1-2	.	CASSRERNYGYTF	TGCGCCAGCAGCCGAGAGAGGAACTATGGCTACACCTTC
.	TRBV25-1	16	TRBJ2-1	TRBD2	CASSESRGGEYNEQFF	TGTGCCAGCAGTGAATCCCGGGGGGGCGAGTACAATGAGCAGTTCTTC
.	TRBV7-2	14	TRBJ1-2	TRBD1	CASSLGSVRGGYTF	TGTGCCAGCAGCTTAGGATCCGTCAGGGGGGGCTACACCTTC
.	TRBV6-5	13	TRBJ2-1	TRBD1	CASSYSGQGLQFF	TGTGCCAGCAGTTACTCCGGACAGGGGTTGCAGTTCTTC
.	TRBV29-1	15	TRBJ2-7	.	CSVEDPMENPYEQYF	TGCAGCGTTGAAGATCCTATGGAGAATCCCTACGAGCAGTACTTC
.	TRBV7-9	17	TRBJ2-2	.	CASSLGPTGRNTGELFF	TGTGCCAGCAGCCTGGGGCCGACGGGCCGGAACACCGGGGAGCTGTTTTTT
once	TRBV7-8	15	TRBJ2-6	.	CASTQGRAGANVLTF	TGTGCCAGCACTCAGGGGAGGGCTGGGGCCAACGTCCTGACTTTC
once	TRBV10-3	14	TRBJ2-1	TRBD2	CAIAPSGAYNEQFF	TGTGCCATTGCACCTAGCGGAGCCTACAATGAGCAGTTCTTC
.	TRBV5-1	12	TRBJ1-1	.	CASSKGGDEAFF	TGCGCCAGCAGCAAGGGGGGGGATGAAGCTTTCTTT
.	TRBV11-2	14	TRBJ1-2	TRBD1	CASSLTGALYGYTF	TGTGCCAGCAGCTTAACAGGGGCCCTCTATGGCTACACCTTC